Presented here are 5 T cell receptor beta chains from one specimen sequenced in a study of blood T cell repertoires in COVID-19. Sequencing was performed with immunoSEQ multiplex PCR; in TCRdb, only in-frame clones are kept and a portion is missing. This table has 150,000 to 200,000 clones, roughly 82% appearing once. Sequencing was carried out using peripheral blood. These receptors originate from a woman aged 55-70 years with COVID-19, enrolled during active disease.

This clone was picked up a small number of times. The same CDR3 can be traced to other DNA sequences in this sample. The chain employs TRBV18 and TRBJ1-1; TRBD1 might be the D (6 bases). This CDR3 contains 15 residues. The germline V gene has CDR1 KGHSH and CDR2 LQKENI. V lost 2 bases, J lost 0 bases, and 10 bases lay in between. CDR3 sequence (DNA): TGTGCCAGCTCACCAAGGGGGAGCATGAACACTGAAGCTTTCTTT. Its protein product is CASSPRGSMNTEAFF. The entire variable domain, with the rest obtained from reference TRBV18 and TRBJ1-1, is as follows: NAGVMQNPRHLVRRRGQEARLRCSPMKGHSHVYWYRQLPEEGLKFMVYLQKENIIDESGMPKERFSAEFPKEGPSILRIQQVVRGDSAAYFCASSPRGSMNTEAFFGQGTRLTVV.

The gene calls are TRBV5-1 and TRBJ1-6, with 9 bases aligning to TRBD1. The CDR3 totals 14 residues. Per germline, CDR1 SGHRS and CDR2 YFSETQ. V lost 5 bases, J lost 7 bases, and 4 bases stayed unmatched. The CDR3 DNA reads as TGCGCCAGCAGTTCTGACAGGGGGAATTCACCCCTCCACTTT. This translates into CASSSDRGNSPLHF.

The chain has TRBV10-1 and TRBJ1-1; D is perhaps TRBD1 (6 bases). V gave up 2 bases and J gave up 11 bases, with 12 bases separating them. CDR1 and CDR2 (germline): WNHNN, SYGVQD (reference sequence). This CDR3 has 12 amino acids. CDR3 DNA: TGCGCCAGCAGTGAGAGCAGGGGAAGGGCTTTCTTT. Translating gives CASSESRGRAFF.

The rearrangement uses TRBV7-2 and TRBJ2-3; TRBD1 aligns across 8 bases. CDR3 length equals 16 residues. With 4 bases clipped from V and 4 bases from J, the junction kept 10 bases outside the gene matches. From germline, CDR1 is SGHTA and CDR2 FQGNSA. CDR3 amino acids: CASSSRTGPGADTQYF. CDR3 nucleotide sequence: TGTGCCAGCAGCTCGCGGACAGGGCCCGGGGCAGATACGCAGTATTTT.

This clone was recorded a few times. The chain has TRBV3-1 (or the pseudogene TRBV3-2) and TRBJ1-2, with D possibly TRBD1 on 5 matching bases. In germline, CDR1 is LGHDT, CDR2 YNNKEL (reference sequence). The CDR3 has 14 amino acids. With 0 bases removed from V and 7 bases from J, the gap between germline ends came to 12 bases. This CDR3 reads CASSQEERGSGYTF. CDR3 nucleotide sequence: TGTGCCAGCAGCCAAGAAGAGCGGGGGTCTGGCTACACCTTC.